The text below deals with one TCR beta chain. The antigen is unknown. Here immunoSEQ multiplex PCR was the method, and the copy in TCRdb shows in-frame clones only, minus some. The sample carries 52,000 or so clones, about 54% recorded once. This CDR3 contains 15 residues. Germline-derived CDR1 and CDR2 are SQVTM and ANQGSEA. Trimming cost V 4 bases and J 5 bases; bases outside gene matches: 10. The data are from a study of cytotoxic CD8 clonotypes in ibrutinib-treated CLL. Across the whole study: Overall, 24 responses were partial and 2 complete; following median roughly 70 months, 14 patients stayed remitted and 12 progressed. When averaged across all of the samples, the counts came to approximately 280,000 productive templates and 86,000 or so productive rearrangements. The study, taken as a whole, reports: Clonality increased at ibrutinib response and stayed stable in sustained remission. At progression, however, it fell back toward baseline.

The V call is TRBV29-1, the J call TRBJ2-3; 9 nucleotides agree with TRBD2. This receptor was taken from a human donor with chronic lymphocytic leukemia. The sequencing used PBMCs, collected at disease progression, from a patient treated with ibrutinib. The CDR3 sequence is CSVGAGGLAVDTQYF. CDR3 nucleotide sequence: TGCAGCGTTGGGGCAGGGGGACTAGCAGTAGATACGCAGTATTTT.